This T cell receptor beta chain was identified in a study of CD8 T cells in ankylosing spondylitis. This CDR3 has 13 residues. Trimming stripped 2 bases from V and 7 bases from J, with 10 bases between. The germline V gene encodes CDR1 SGHRS and CDR2 YFSETQ. In TCRdb, the 5' RACE reads were re-called with MiXCR into one record per CDR3 protein. The sample includes some 200,000 distinct CDR3 sequences, roughly 24% seen only once; the top ten take 5% to 8%. The receptor was derived from a male donor with ankylosing spondylitis or in good health (not recorded which). Sample: blood, either unsorted or a sorted T cell fraction (not recorded which). V and J are TRBV5-1 and TRBJ2-1; perhaps TRBD1 as D (5 bases). The CDR3 spells CASSFTGGNEQFF. CDR3 nucleotide sequence: TGCGCCAGCAGCTTTACAGGTGGAAATGAGCAGTTCTTC.